This TCR beta chain was found in a study of T-cell memory formation after mild COVID-19. The overall study: Across donors, TCR clusters were largely donor specific. Overall study results and limits: Confirmation of SARS-CoV-2 specificity was lacking for second-wave clones peaking day 37. Pre-infection memory showed some responding clones, and this suggested that cross-reactive memory joined. Later expanders leaned toward CD4+, whereas clones contracting from day 15 to 85 were balanced CD4/CD8.

Each CDR3 protein gets one entry after TCRdb re-called the 5' RACE reads with MiXCR. Altogether fewer than 300,000 distinct CDR3 sequences are present, 16% being singletons, with the ten largest covering around 23%. Trimming cost V 0 bases and J 3 bases; bases outside gene matches: 5. The germline V gene has CDR1 DFQATT and CDR2 SNEGSKA (reference sequence). This CDR3 comprises 15 residues. Concerning this clonotype: Antigen: not known.

The specimen sequenced was PBMCs or a T cell subset sorted from them (not recorded which). The sequence derives from a man between 18 and 35 years old who had mild COVID-19 (a few samples of this study predate the infection). Cell type and time point are not known. V and J are TRBV20-1 and TRBJ2-7; 10 bases are shared with TRBD1. CDR3: CSARDGDRGSYEQYF. The CDR3 DNA reads as TGCAGTGCTAGAGATGGGGACAGGGGTAGCTACGAGCAGTACTTC.